This T cell receptor beta chain was sequenced for a study of cytomegalovirus exposure and HLA in healthy donors. Study-level information: HLA-typed donors were the source of around 80 million unique TCRs, which an early data release held.

Study-level findings and limits: Further analysis was carried out later, and it showed several of the most significant clusters appearing linked to common viral pathogens.

The PCR employed 60 Vbeta primers together with 13 Jbeta primers. Here immunoSEQ multiplex PCR was the method, and the copy in TCRdb shows in-frame clones only, minus some. The sample contains tens of thousands of clones, 55% to 80% of which appear only once. For this clone: Its matching antigen is unknown.

The CDR3 totals 11 residues. The germline CDR1 and CDR2 sequences are DFQATT and SNEGSKA (reference sequence). Trimming cost V 6 bases and J 6 bases; bases outside gene matches: 3. The clonotype was recovered from a woman in her twenties or thirties in good health and CMV-seronegative. The sample was PBMCs. The rearrangement joins TRBV20-1 to TRBJ1-1; 8 bases agree with TRBD1. The CDR3 DNA sequence: TGCAGTGCAGTACAGGGGGCTGAAGCTTTCTTT. Translating it yields CSAVQGAEAFF.